This is a list of T cell receptor beta chains from one sample in a study of T cell changes during pregnancy in multiple sclerosis. The assay was immunoSEQ multiplex PCR, and TCRdb's table has in-frame clones only and misses some. In the table there are about 110,000 clones, roughly nine tenths of which are singletons. The specimen was peripheral blood, collected before pregnancy. The receptors were gathered from a female donor with multiple sclerosis, enrolled in a pregnancy study. Each CDR3 is given with its conserved first and last residue. A D gene is named only where the DNA matches it firmly. Where a row states a size, it is once, few, many or the class of an expanded clone; other rows omit it.

d_call	v_call	j_call	clone_size	cdr3_aa	cdr3_nt
NA	TRBV30	TRBJ1-1	NA	CAWSVRGGTEAFF	TGTGCCTGGAGTGTACGAGGGGGCACTGAAGCTTTCTTT
TRBD2	TRBV4-1	TRBJ2-1	NA	CASSQELAVINEQFF	TGCGCCAGCAGCCAAGAACTAGCGGTAATTAATGAGCAGTTCTTC
TRBD2	TRBV6-6	TRBJ2-7	once	CASSYGLAYEQYF	TGTGCCAGCAGTTACGGACTAGCCTACGAGCAGTACTTC
TRBD1	TRBV6-5	TRBJ2-7	NA	CASSYSRDRAYEQYF	TGTGCCAGCAGTTACTCCCGGGACAGGGCCTACGAGCAGTACTTC
NA	TRBV7-9	TRBJ1-5	NA	CASRQGDQPQHF	TGTGCCAGCAGGCAGGGTGATCAGCCCCAGCATTTT
NA	TRBV5-1	TRBJ2-7	NA	CASSMTSSGEQYF	TGCGCCAGCAGCATGACTAGTTCGGGGGAGCAGTACTTC
NA	TRBV6-1	TRBJ1-5	NA	CASSLGGNRSGPQHF	TGTGCCAGTTCCTTGGGGGGTAACAGGTCTGGGCCCCAGCATTTT
NA	TRBV4-2	TRBJ1-6	NA	CASSQAPSGDNSPLHF	TGTGCCAGCAGCCAAGCGCCCTCAGGCGACAATTCACCCCTCCACTTT
TRBD2	TRBV10-3	TRBJ2-7	NA	CAISEKSPRTSGYEQYF	TGTGCCATCAGTGAGAAGAGTCCCAGGACTAGCGGCTACGAGCAGTACTTC
NA	TRBV7-3	TRBJ2-2	once	CASSLGGGPNTGELFF	TGTGCCAGCAGCTTAGGCGGAGGGCCCAACACCGGGGAGCTGTTTTTT
NA	TRBV7-9	TRBJ2-5	NA	CASSPGSRDSGETQYF	TGTGCCAGCAGCCCCGGGTCCAGGGACTCGGGAGAGACCCAGTACTTC
TRBD2	TRBV11-1	TRBJ2-7	NA	CASSLASSGRGTSYEQYF	TGTGCCAGCAGCTTAGCGTCTAGCGGGAGAGGGACATCCTACGAGCAGTACTTC
TRBD2	TRBV7-2	TRBJ2-3	once	CASSFGLAGDTQYF	TGTGCCAGCAGCTTTGGGTTAGCGGGAGATACGCAGTATTTT
NA	TRBV5-1	TRBJ1-3	NA	CASREAASGNTIYF	TGCGCCAGCAGAGAGGCAGCCTCTGGAAACACCATATATTTT
TRBD1	TRBV18	TRBJ2-7	NA	CASRNSGQGSYEQYF	TGTGCCAGCAGAAATTCGGGACAGGGGTCCTACGAGCAGTACTTC
NA	TRBV5-1	TRBJ2-7	NA	CASSMTGSPYEQYF	TGCGCCAGCAGCATGACGGGATCCCCCTACGAGCAGTACTTC
TRBD2	TRBV6-1	TRBJ2-7	NA	CASSHTAGRAYEQYF	TGTGCCAGCAGCCACACGGCAGGGAGGGCCTACGAGCAGTACTTC
NA	TRBV7-9	TRBJ1-1	NA	CASIMKATYTEAFF	TGTGCCAGCATAATGAAGGCGACTTACACTGAAGCTTTCTTT
NA	TRBV5-6	TRBJ2-5	NA	CASSLAEETQYF	TGTGCCAGCAGCTTGGCAGAAGAGACCCAGTACTTC
TRBD1	TRBV6-6	TRBJ2-7	NA	CASRYTGTGAYEQYF	TGTGCCAGCAGGTATACCGGGACAGGGGCCTACGAGCAGTACTTC
NA	TRBV5-4	TRBJ2-7	once	CASSPRDSYEQYF	TGTGCCAGCAGTCCGAGAGACTCCTACGAGCAGTACTTC
NA	TRBV7-9	TRBJ2-3	NA	CASSLASPRSTDTQYF	TGTGCCAGCAGCTTAGCTTCTCCCCGTAGCACAGATACGCAGTATTTT
NA	TRBV18	TRBJ2-7	NA	CASSTSSYEQYF	TGTGCCAGCTCAACTAGCTCCTACGAGCAGTACTTC
TRBD1	TRBV27	TRBJ2-7	NA	CASSLGQIPYEQYF	TGTGCCAGCAGTTTGGGACAGATCCCCTACGAGCAGTACTTC
NA	TRBV18	TRBJ1-3	NA	CASSPQGSGNTIYF	TGTGCCAGCTCACCACAGGGGTCTGGAAACACCATATATTTT
NA	TRBV5-1	TRBJ1-1	NA	CASSLGDTEAFF	TGCGCCAGCAGCTTAGGGGACACTGAAGCTTTCTTT
TRBD2	TRBV5-4	TRBJ2-1	NA	CASSLFYSGSSLDEQFF	TGTGCCAGCAGCTTGTTTTATAGCGGGAGTTCTTTGGATGAGCAGTTCTTC
TRBD2	TRBV4-2	TRBJ2-7	NA	CASSQGTSGGGIYEQYF	TGTGCCAGCAGCCAAGGGACTAGCGGAGGGGGGATCTACGAGCAGTACTTC
NA	TRBV6-5	TRBJ1-1	NA	CASSLPGGEDEAFF	TGTGCCAGCAGTCTACCGGGGGGGGAGGATGAAGCTTTCTTT
NA	TRBV13	TRBJ2-2	NA	CASSLRTDANTGELFF	TGTGCCAGCAGCCTAAGGACTGACGCGAACACCGGGGAGCTGTTTTTT
NA	TRBV9	TRBJ1-1	NA	CASSVDRGATKAFF	TGTGCCAGCAGCGTAGATCGGGGAGCTACTAAAGCTTTCTTT
TRBD2	TRBV27	TRBJ2-3	NA	CASLKTSGMGTQYF	TGTGCCAGTTTGAAGACTAGCGGTATGGGTACGCAGTATTTT
NA	TRBV7-2	TRBJ2-3	NA	CASSLVEGTDTQYF	TGTGCCAGCAGCTTAGTCGAGGGCACAGATACGCAGTATTTT
NA	TRBV6-1	TRBJ1-2	NA	CASRSSGIYGYTF	TGTGCCAGCAGATCGTCCGGGATCTATGGCTACACCTTC
NA	TRBV19	TRBJ2-5	once	CASSISGQETQYF	TGTGCCAGTAGTATATCAGGCCAAGAGACCCAGTACTTC
TRBD1	TRBV6-6	TRBJ2-1	few	CASSQGQAFENEQFF	TGTGCCAGCAGTCAGGGACAGGCGTTTGAGAATGAGCAGTTCTTC
NA	TRBV14	TRBJ1-6	NA	CASSQLEGLSPLHF	TGTGCCAGCAGCCAACTAGAGGGTCTCTCACCCCTCCACTTT